This entry lists 5 T cell receptor beta chains sequenced from one sample in a study of T-cell memory formation after mild COVID-19. MiXCR, run by TCRdb on the 5' RACE reads, gives a single entry per CDR3 protein. The profile shows about 320,000 distinct CDR3 sequences, roughly an eighth of them singletons. Sequenced: PBMCs or a T cell subset sorted from them (not recorded which). The receptor source for this set is a man aged 18 to 35 who had mild COVID-19 (a few samples of this study predate the infection). Cell type and time point are not known.

The chain joins TRBV5-1 to TRBJ2-7; maybe TRBD1 (7 bases). Trimming pared 4 bases from V and 4 bases from J, leaving 18 bases between. This CDR3 has 15 amino acids. CDR1 and CDR2 from the germline V gene are SGHRS and YFSETQ. The CDR3 is CASSRGRDSLYEQYF. The CDR3 region has the DNA TGCGCCAGCAGCAGGGGGCGGGACAGCCTATACGAGCAGTACTTC.

In its sample, this clonotype was seen a few times. The CDR3: CASSLVGRAPLAKNIQYF. CDR3 nucleotides: TGTGCCAGCAGCTTGGTTGGCCGAGCTCCCCTGGCCAAAAACATTCAGTACTTC. The J gene is TRBJ2-4, the V gene TRBV5-5, with no clear D. The germline V gene has CDR1 SGHKS and CDR2 YYEKEE (reference sequence). V lost 0 bases and J 1 base, leaving 17 bases between the germline ends. This CDR3 region has 18 residues.

J is TRBJ1-1 and V is TRBV19; the D gene is possibly TRBD1 (5 bases). The germline V gene has CDR1 LNHDA and CDR2 SQIVND (reference sequence). This CDR3 has 12 amino acids. Trimming pared 9 bases from V and 6 bases from J, leaving 14 bases between. In DNA, the CDR3 is TGTGCCAGCAGACCCGAAGGGGCTGAAGCTTTCTTT. Translation: CASRPEGAEAFF.

The rearrangement uses TRBV6-5 and TRBJ2-3; D might be TRBD1 or TRBD2, each matching 6 bases. The CDR3 has 16 residues. Germline V lookup: CDR1 MNHEY, CDR2 SVGAGI. V gave up 0 bases and J gave up 2 bases, with 12 bases separating them. CDR3 sequence: CASSYSTGGYTDTQYF. The CDR3 DNA is TGTGCCAGCAGTTACTCGACCGGGGGCTACACAGATACGCAGTATTTT.

The chain carries TRBV12-3 or TRBV12-4 and TRBJ1-1; the D gene is possibly TRBD1 (5 bases). V was trimmed by 7 bases and J by 0 bases, leaving 12 bases between them. This CDR3 region has 14 residues. The CDR3 coding sequence is TGTGCCAGCACCCAAACGGGGGTGAACACTGAAGCTTTCTTT. Amino acid sequence: CASTQTGVNTEAFF.